This TCR beta chain was obtained from a study of CD8+ T cells in alopecia areata. Trimming cost V 3 bases and J 5 bases; bases outside gene matches: 2. Germline V CDR1 and CDR2: LGHNA, YSLEER. The CDR3 contains 15 residues. Following extraction, RNA underwent reverse transcription to cDNA, which served as the sequencing template. Clones were read by immunoSEQ multiplex PCR, and TCRdb kept only the in-frame ones, dropping some. The sample includes 150,000 or so clones, 58% of them seen just once. In this sample, this clone turned up a few times. The receptor was derived from a human donor with alopecia areata. The rearrangement uses TRBV4-3 and TRBJ1-6; TRBD1 matches 9 bases. The specimen comprised CD4+ T cells sorted from blood, sampled at week 0. The CDR3 here is CASSQDRGDNSPLHF. DNA of the CDR3: TGCGCCAGCAGCCAGGACAGGGGAGATAATTCACCCCTCCACTTT.